This entry lists 30 T cell receptor beta chains sequenced from one sample in a study of blood T cell repertoires in COVID-19. Assay: immunoSEQ multiplex PCR; the TCRdb copy retains only in-frame clones and omits some. Altogether roughly 140,000 clones are present, 82% being singletons, with the ten largest covering 4% to 5%. Input material: peripheral blood. These receptors were obtained from a woman at least 80 years old with acute or convalescent COVID-19.

The J gene is TRBJ2-1, the V gene TRBV27, with 15 bases fitting TRBD2. The germline V gene encodes CDR1 MNHEY and CDR2 SMNVEV (reference sequence). The J segment lost 9 bases and the V segment lost 8 bases, leaving 5 bases of the junction unmatched. CDR3 length: 14 amino acids. The DNA of the CDR3 is TGTGCCAGCCACGGACTAGCGGGGGGGCTTGAGCAGTTCTTC. It codes for CASHGLAGGLEQFF.

The J gene is TRBJ2-7, the V gene TRBV7-2, with a tentative D call TRBD1 (6 bases). Germline V gene sequence: CDR1 SGHTA, CDR2 FQGNSA. There are 15 residues in the CDR3. The V gene lost 2 bases and the J gene lost 0 bases, with 11 bases spanning the gap. This chain's CDR3 is CASSLSRDTSYEQYF. In nucleotides, the CDR3 is TGTGCCAGCAGCTTATCCCGGGACACCTCCTACGAGCAGTACTTC.

V is TRBV29-1 and J is TRBJ2-1; 9 nucleotides agree with TRBD2. CDR1 and CDR2 from the germline V gene are SQVTM and ANQGSEA. The V segment lost 0 bases and the J segment 0 bases; nucleotides outside the gene matches: 3. The CDR3 covers 16 residues. As DNA, the CDR3 is TGCAGCGTTGAAGACGGCGGGGGGGGCTCCTACAATGAGCAGTTCTTC. Translating gives CSVEDGGGGSYNEQFF.

The J gene is TRBJ1-1, the V gene TRBV27; 8 positions match TRBD1. CDR3 length: 13 residues. Per the germline V gene, CDR1 is MNHEY and CDR2 is SMNVEV (reference sequence). V was pared by 2 bases and J by 8 bases, with 4 bases of the junction left unmatched. The CDR3 DNA reads TGTGCCAGCAGTTTAGGAGGGGACAGGGAAGCTTTCTTT. Encoded protein: CASSLGGDREAFF.

The chain combines TRBV9 with TRBJ2-1, with TRBD1 matching 9 bases. V trimming: 4 bases; J trimming: 9 bases; junction bases outside the gene matches: 8. The CDR3 covers 14 residues. Germline V gene sequence: CDR1 SGDLS, CDR2 YYNGEE. The CDR3 is CASSPGQGFGEQFF. The CDR3 DNA is TGTGCCAGCAGCCCAGGACAGGGGTTCGGTGAGCAGTTCTTC.

The rearrangement links TRBV27 to TRBJ2-1; a possible D gene is TRBD2 (5 bases). The V end was cut by 3 bases, the J end by 0 bases, with 9 bases between. The CDR3 has 15 residues. The germline V gene has CDR1 MNHEY and CDR2 SMNVEV (reference sequence). This chain's CDR3 is CASSFGTSSYNEQFF. DNA for the CDR3: TGTGCCAGCAGTTTTGGCACTAGCTCCTACAATGAGCAGTTCTTC.

The chain carries TRBV5-1 and TRBJ2-5; 10 positions match TRBD2. The CDR3 is 16 amino acids. Germline V CDR1 and CDR2: SGHRS, YFSETQ. Trimming at V came to 0 bases and at J to 5 bases, leaving 7 bases not matched to a gene. The CDR3 protein is CASSLAEGAGGETQYF. The CDR3 bases are TGCGCCAGCAGCTTGGCCGAAGGAGCGGGAGGGGAGACCCAGTACTTC.

V gene TRBV6-2 or TRBV6-3 combines with J gene TRBJ1-2, with D perhaps matching TRBD1 (6 bases). V was pared by 0 bases and J by 7 bases, with 12 bases between. CDR3 length: 14 amino acids. Germline CDR1 MNHEY, CDR2 SVGEGT. The CDR3 DNA reads as TGTGCCAGCAGTTACTCGAGTGGACAGTCTGGCTACACCTTC. Translation: CASSYSSGQSGYTF.

J is TRBJ1-3 and V is TRBV7-2; D is ambiguous. This CDR3 has 17 residues. V lost 2 bases and J 0 bases, leaving 14 bases between the germline ends. Germline CDR1 reads SGHTA; CDR2 reads FQGNSA. The CDR3 sequence: CASSLLRRALSGNTIYF. The CDR3 bases are TGTGCCAGCAGCTTATTGCGGCGGGCCCTCTCTGGAAACACCATATATTTT.

This chain links TRBV5-1 with TRBJ1-4; a weak D match, TRBD1 (6 bases). From germline, CDR1 is SGHRS and CDR2 YFSETQ. The CDR3 covers 14 residues. V shed 3 bases and J shed 8 bases, with 14 bases lying between them. This CDR3 reads CASSSPGQNEKLFF. DNA of the CDR3: TGCGCCAGCAGCTCTCCGGGACAAAACGAAAAACTGTTTTTT.

The chain is built from TRBV28 and TRBJ2-1; 15 bases map to TRBD2. The germline gives CDR1 MDHEN, CDR2 SYDVKM. This CDR3 contains 19 residues. The V gene end was trimmed by 6 bases and the J gene end by 0 bases; junction bases not matched to a gene: 9. CDR3 protein: CASRTGTSGGISSYNEQFF. The CDR3 DNA reads as TGTGCCAGCAGGACCGGGACTAGCGGGGGGATCAGCTCCTACAATGAGCAGTTCTTC.

The V gene is TRBV29-1, the J gene TRBJ2-7; weak D call: TRBD1 (6 bases). Trimming left V 0 bases short and J 2 bases short, with 14 bases between. This CDR3 has 15 amino acids. Germline CDR1 is SQVTM and CDR2 is ANQGSEA. This CDR3 is CSVEDGIQGTYEQYF. CDR3 sequence (DNA): TGCAGCGTTGAAGATGGGATACAGGGTACCTACGAGCAGTACTTC.

This chain links TRBV13 with TRBJ2-1, with D maybe TRBD2 (5 bases). The CDR3 is made up of 17 amino acids. Germline CDR1 PRHDT, CDR2 FYEKMQ (reference sequence). Trimming removed 3 bases at V and 0 bases at J, with 15 bases between. This CDR3 is CASSFLSAGDSYNEQFF. The CDR3 DNA reads TGTGCCAGCAGCTTTCTCTCGGCGGGCGACTCCTACAATGAGCAGTTCTTC.

The sample holds one count of this clone. The V call is TRBV10-3, the J call TRBJ2-5; 9 nucleotides align to TRBD2. Germline CDR1 and CDR2: ENHRY and SYGVKD. V was clipped by 6 bases and J by 5 bases; unmatched bases: 10. This CDR3 is built from 15 residues. The CDR3, as DNA: TGTGCCATCAGCCCCCTGGGCGGGGGGGCGGAGACCCAGTACTTC. This codes for CAISPLGGGAETQYF.

This rearrangement joins TRBV12-1 to TRBJ2-7; TRBD2, as called in the table, went unchecked against the DNA. TRBV12-1 counts as a pseudogene. The CDR3 totals 14 residues. This chain's CDR3 is CASSSSGTSYEQYF. In DNA, the CDR3 is TGTGCCAGCAGCTCCTCCGGGACTTCCTACGAGCAGTACTTC.

The chain's CDR3 is CASSYQGGRVTDTQYF. In nucleotides, the CDR3 is TGTGCCAGCAGTTATCAGGGGGGCAGGGTTACAGATACGCAGTATTTT. The genes are TRBV28 and TRBJ2-3, with D perhaps TRBD1 (7 bases). The V gene lost 4 bases and the J gene lost 3 bases, with 17 bases spanning the gap. CDR3 length: 16 residues. From germline, CDR1 is MDHEN and CDR2 SYDVKM.

The chain uses TRBV5-4 and TRBJ1-4; a weak D match, TRBD1 (5 bases). This CDR3 contains 15 residues. Trimming shortened V by 0 bases and J by 0 bases, and 6 bases separated the two germline ends. Germline V gives CDR1 SGHNT, CDR2 YYREEE (reference sequence). The CDR3 sequence is CASSLGGSTNEKLFF. As DNA, the CDR3 is TGTGCCAGCAGCTTGGGGGGCTCAACTAATGAAAAACTGTTTTTT.

V and J are TRBV15 and TRBJ2-2; D uncertain. Germline V gene data show CDR1 as LNHNV and CDR2 as YYDKDF (reference sequence). This CDR3 contains 14 residues. V shed 0 bases and J shed 12 bases, with 14 bases lying between them. For the CDR3, the DNA is TGTGCCACCAGCAGAGAACTGGAACGCGGCAAGCTGTTTTTT. This sequence encodes CATSRELERGKLFF.

The J gene is TRBJ1-2, the V gene TRBV5-4; 9 positions match TRBD1. The CDR3 runs to 15 residues. CDR1 and CDR2 (germline): SGHNT, YYREEE (reference sequence). V was pared by 4 bases and J by 2 bases, with 6 bases of the junction left unmatched. This CDR3 reads CASSQTGGANYGYTF. DNA of the CDR3: TGTGCCAGCAGCCAAACAGGGGGCGCCAACTATGGCTACACCTTC.

In the case of this clone: Other DNA sequences within the sample encode an identical CDR3. The chain employs TRBV25-1 and TRBJ1-1; D not certain. This CDR3 comprises 14 residues. Germline CDR1 and CDR2: MGHDK and SYGVNS. Trimming removed 1 base from V and 2 bases from J, with 8 bases in between. The CDR3 protein is CASSELRENTEAFF. The CDR3 nucleotides read TGTGCCAGCAGTGAATTGCGGGAAAACACTGAAGCTTTCTTT. Full variable domain (missing parts from reference TRBV25-1 and TRBJ1-1): EADIYQTPRYLVIGTGKKITLECSQTMGHDKMYWYQQDPGMELHLIHYSYGVNSTEKGDLSSESTVSRIRTEHFPLTLESARPSHTSQYLCASSELRENTEAFFGQGTRLTVV.

The CDR3: CASSLGHTDTQYF. The CDR3 DNA reads as TGTGCCAGCTCACTTGGACACACAGATACGCAGTATTTT. The chain links TRBV18 to TRBJ2-3; a weak D match, TRBD1 (5 bases). The germline gives CDR1 KGHSH, CDR2 LQKENI. The CDR3 covers 13 residues. V was shortened by 4 bases and J by 2 bases, with 7 bases between the two germline ends.

The chain combines TRBV11-2 with TRBJ2-7; D is unclear. CDR1 is SGHAT and CDR2 is FQNNGV in the germline V gene. Deletions cut 4 bases from V and 3 bases from J, with 16 bases between. CDR3 length: 15 amino acids. The CDR3 sequence: CASSSLSVAVYEQYF. The CDR3 coding sequence is TGTGCCAGCAGCTCGTTGAGCGTGGCGGTCTACGAGCAGTACTTC.

V is TRBV4-1 and J is TRBJ1-1; D gene unclear. CDR3 length equals 17 residues. Trimming removed 1 base from V and 0 bases from J, with 15 bases in between. Germline loops: CDR1 MGHRA, CDR2 YSYEKL. CDR3 in amino acids: CASSQGFVGNMNTEAFF. The CDR3 DNA follows: TGCGCCAGCAGCCAAGGGTTTGTTGGCAACATGAACACTGAAGCTTTCTTT.

The CDR3 loop reads CASSPATAGGRREQFF. In DNA form, the CDR3 reads TGTGCCAGCAGCCCAGCCACTGCGGGAGGACGACGTGAGCAGTTCTTC. V usage is TRBV9 and J usage is TRBJ2-1, with 8 bases lining up with TRBD2. Germline V gene lookup returns CDR1 SGDLS and CDR2 YYNGEE. After removal of 4 bases from V and 9 bases from J, the junction contained 15 bases not matched to a gene. The CDR3 extends over 16 amino acids.

The chain's CDR3 is CASSSDLGQGISYEQYF. The CDR3 DNA sequence: TGTGCCAGCAGCTCGGACTTAGGACAGGGCATCTCCTACGAGCAGTACTTC. V is TRBV7-8 and J is TRBJ2-7, with 8 nucleotides matching TRBD1. J lost 0 bases, V lost 4 bases, and 11 bases had no gene match. The CDR3 contains 17 residues. Per the germline V gene, CDR1 is SGHVS and CDR2 is FQNEAQ.

The chain uses TRBV28 and TRBJ2-2; 8 bases fit TRBD1. Per germline, CDR1 MDHEN and CDR2 SYDVKM. The CDR3 runs 17 residues. With 6 bases clipped from V and 5 bases from J, the junction kept 14 bases outside the gene matches. Written as DNA, the CDR3 is TGTGCCAGCAGGATAACGACAGGGGAGAGAATAACCGGGGAGCTGTTTTTT. Amino acids: CASRITTGERITGELFF.

The chain recombines TRBV3-1 (or the pseudogene TRBV3-2) with TRBJ2-7; D remains ambiguous. Germline-derived CDR1 and CDR2 are LGHDT and YNNKEL (reference sequence). The CDR3 sequence is 12 residues long. The V and J ends lost 1 base and 5 bases respectively, with 6 bases between them. The CDR3 coding sequence is TGTGCCAGCAGCCAAGGGAGCCACGAGCAGTACTTC. Its protein product is CASSQGSHEQYF.

This chain joins TRBV28 and TRBJ1-1, with D possibly TRBD1 on 6 matching bases. V was trimmed by 2 bases and J by 3 bases, leaving 10 bases between them. The germline CDR1 and CDR2 sequences are MDHEN and SYDVKM. The CDR3 covers 14 residues. The CDR3: CASSLGGSDTEAFF. The CDR3 DNA reads TGTGCCAGCAGTTTAGGGGGCTCGGACACTGAAGCTTTCTTT.

The rearrangement uses TRBV4-2 and TRBJ2-2; D perhaps matches TRBD2 (5 bases). This CDR3 spans 14 amino acids. Germline V gene lookup returns CDR1 LGHNA and CDR2 YNFKEQ. The V gene lost 4 bases and the J gene lost 4 bases, with 10 bases spanning the gap. CDR3 amino acids: CASSLKTITGELFF. The CDR3 DNA reads as TGTGCCAGCAGCCTAAAGACTATCACCGGGGAGCTGTTTTTT.

V is TRBV2 and J is TRBJ2-5; a possible D gene is TRBD2 (6 bases). V was pared by 3 bases and J by 5 bases, with 13 bases between. Germline V lookup: CDR1 SNHLY, CDR2 FYNNEI. The CDR3 covers 14 residues. DNA for the CDR3: TGTGCCAGCAGTGAGGACGGGAGAGGGGAGACCCAGTACTTC. This encodes CASSEDGRGETQYF. Supplemented by reference TRBV2 and TRBJ2-5, the full variable domain reads EPEVTQTPSHQVTQMGQEVILRCVPISNHLYFYWYRQILGQKVEFLVSFYNNEISEKSEIFDDQFSVERPDGSNFTLKIRSTKLEDSAMYFCASSEDGRGETQYFGPGTRLLVL.